This TCR beta chain was captured by sequencing in a study of cytomegalovirus exposure and HLA in healthy donors. Broader study findings: Later analysis demonstrated an association between a missense DCLRE1C variant and TCR beta V- and J-gene trimming. It emerged from a later analysis that several of the most significant clusters appeared to be linked to common viral pathogens. Per a later analysis, HLA-associated TCR beta chains showed more clonal expansion than other, equally common TCR beta chains. Being indistinguishable, some V segments were excluded, TRBV6-2 and TRBV6-3 among them.

Regarding this clone: The antigen remains undetermined.

Germline CDR1 reads MDHEN; CDR2 reads SYDVKM. This CDR3 region has 12 residues. Trimming cost V 10 bases and J 6 bases, with 13 bases left between them. A multiplex PCR was run with 60 Vbeta primers and 13 Jbeta primers. Some clones are missing from TCRdb's copy, which holds only in-frame ones; the method was immunoSEQ multiplex PCR. This sample has approximately 79,000 clones; around 81% occur once, and the top ten carry around 1.5%. The rearrangement joins TRBV28 to TRBJ2-1; maybe TRBD2 (6 bases). The clonotype was recovered from a man in his forties or fifties in good health and CMV-seronegative. The sample taken for sequencing was PBMCs. CDR3 nucleotides: TGTGCCACCGATACTAGCAGCAATGAGCAGTTCTTC. Translation gives CATDTSSNEQFF. Variable domain in full (rest from reference TRBV28 and TRBJ2-1): DVKVTQSSRYLVKRTGEKVFLECVQDMDHENMFWYRQDPGLGLRLIYFSYDVKMKEKGDIPEGYSVSREKKERFSLILESASTNQTSMYLCATDTSSNEQFFGPGTRLTVL.